The rows below give T cell receptor beta chains drawn from one sample of a study of cytomegalovirus exposure and HLA in healthy donors. Profiled with immunoSEQ multiplex PCR; TCRdb holds only in-frame clones, not every one. Of approximately 120,000 clones detected, approximately 71% appear once; the ten largest clones hold under 9.5%. The sequenced sample consisted of PBMCs. All receptors derive from a man in his forties in good health and CMV-seronegative. The CDR3 runs from the conserved cysteine through the conserved F or W. The order of the fields is J gene, V gene, CDR3 protein.

J: TRBJ1-6
V: TRBV5-1
CDR3: CASSLDGTPLNSPLHF

J: TRBJ1-1
V: TRBV10-3
CDR3: CAISSNPDRETEAFF

J: TRBJ2-5
V: TRBV5-1
CDR3: CASSLEQGVGETQYF

J: TRBJ1-1
V: TRBV6-5
CDR3: CASSYPRTGGNTEAFF

J: TRBJ2-7
V: TRBV6-5
CDR3: CASTSDYEQYF

J: TRBJ2-7
V: TRBV5-4
CDR3: CASSLQGQGKDVYEQYF

J: TRBJ1-1
V: TRBV5-6
CDR3: CASSIQGSEAFF

J: TRBJ2-7
V: TRBV7-9
CDR3: CASSLVSSYEQYF

J: TRBJ1-6
V: TRBV27
CDR3: CASRSGQGAFRDSPLHF

J: TRBJ1-1
V: TRBV6-1
CDR3: CASSGLPGQGGYTEAFF

J: TRBJ2-6
V: TRBV4-1
CDR3: CASSLGGQGILSEANVLTF

J: TRBJ1-5
V: TRBV6-1
CDR3: CASSEGTGVSQPQHF

J: TRBJ1-2
V: TRBV30
CDR3: CAWSVSDRPYGYTF

J: TRBJ1-4
V: TRBV5-1
CDR3: CASSLGYSGIEKLFF

J: TRBJ2-7
V: TRBV28
CDR3: CASRHNSLIWDRGQGAFEQYF

J: TRBJ1-1
V: TRBV5-5
CDR3: CASILTPNTEAFF

J: TRBJ1-5
V: TRBV28
CDR3: CASLQTGRINQPQHF

J: TRBJ2-6
V: TRBV4-2
CDR3: CASSQDPGQTTGANVLTF

J: TRBJ1-5
V: TRBV10-3
CDR3: CATWGQGQQPQHF

J: TRBJ1-6
V: TRBV14
CDR3: CASSQGQRNSPLHF

J: TRBJ2-7
V: TRBV20-1
CDR3: CSADSPYEQYF

J: TRBJ2-1
V: TRBV5-1
CDR3: CASSLPGQRNNEQFF

J: TRBJ1-2
V: TRBV7-2
CDR3: CASSPSLQTGEIYGYTF